This TCR beta chain was recovered during a study of Graves' ophthalmopathy and Graves' hyperthyroidism. This clonotype was seen only a few times. A much more abundant neighbour one base away suggests this may be a read error. Lacking the conserved final phenylalanine or tryptophan, this CDR3 likely reflects a read error. Using RNA transcripts, the TCR beta CDR3 regions were amplified. First-round RT-PCR with HTBI primers preceded a second-round multiplex PCR. MiXCR, run by TCRdb on the multiplex PCR reads, gives a single entry per CDR3 protein. The data contain about half a million distinct CDR3 sequences, approximately 15% of them singletons. Between the trimmed V and J ends, which lost 4 bases and 4 bases, there was a span of 14 bases. The CDR3 contains 14 residues. The germline CDR1 and CDR2 sequences are SQVTM and ANQGSEA.

The receptor was isolated from a young woman with Graves' ophthalmopathy. Sequences were obtained from blood. The chain employs TRBV29-1 and TRBJ1-3; TRBD1 is a possible D gene (5 bases). CDR3 region: CSVGGDPAGNTIYL. CDR3 in DNA: TGCAGCGTTGGTGGGGACCCGGCAGGAAACACCATATATTTG.